These 24 T cell receptor beta chains were sequenced from one sample in a study of T cell responses to AZD1222 COVID-19 vaccine. Sequenced by immunoSEQ multiplex PCR; TCRdb stores in-frame clones only, minus some. The table shows 95,000 to 150,000 clones, with about nine tenths occurring only once. Sequences were derived from peripheral blood, sampled on day 0 of AZD1222 vaccination. These TCRs come from an adult in good health.

This chain joins TRBV28 and TRBJ2-4; tentatively, D is TRBD1 or TRBD2 (5 bases each). The germline V gene has CDR1 MDHEN and CDR2 SYDVKM. The CDR3 spans 14 residues. Trimming removed 3 bases at V and 7 bases at J, with 13 bases between. The chain's CDR3 is CASSLPGALNIQYF. CDR3 sequence (DNA): TGTGCCAGCAGTTTGCCCGGGGCTCTCAACATTCAGTACTTC.

Comments on this clone: The sample contains more than one DNA sequence encoding this CDR3. The chain recombines TRBV7-2 with TRBJ2-7; 9 positions agree with TRBD1. V lost 5 bases to trimming and J lost 4 bases; unmatched junction nucleotides: 6. Per germline, CDR1 SGHTA and CDR2 FQGNSA. The CDR3 covers 14 residues. The CDR3 DNA sequence: TGTGCCAGCAGCCTGGGACAGGGAGTTTACGAGCAGTACTTC. Residues: CASSLGQGVYEQYF.

V and J are TRBV3-1 (or the pseudogene TRBV3-2) and TRBJ2-1; the match to TRBD2 covers 8 bases. The CDR3 is 15 residues long. Germline V gene sequence: CDR1 LGHDT, CDR2 YNNKEL (reference sequence). V was clipped by 7 bases and J by 1 base; unmatched bases: 6. CDR3: CASKGTRDSYNEQFF. As DNA, the CDR3 is TGTGCCAGCAAGGGGACTAGGGATTCCTACAATGAGCAGTTCTTC.

V gene TRBV19 combines with J gene TRBJ2-1, with 8 positions matching TRBD2. This CDR3 has 15 amino acids. Per the germline V gene, CDR1 is LNHDA and CDR2 is SQIVND (reference sequence). The V and J ends lost 3 bases and 9 bases, in that order; junction bases with no gene match: 10. CDR3 nucleotides: TGTGCCAGTAGTATTGGCCGAAGCGGGAGCTCTGAGCAGTTCTTC. It codes for CASSIGRSGSSEQFF.

The V and J genes are TRBV27 and TRBJ2-5, with 12 bases aligning to TRBD1. V lost 4 bases, J lost 5 bases, and 8 bases stayed unmatched. Germline V CDR1 and CDR2: MNHEY, SMNVEV (reference sequence). CDR3 length equals 16 residues. CDR3 bases: TGTGCCAGCAGTTCGGGACAGGGGGCGGGAGTGGAGACCCAGTACTTC. Amino acids: CASSSGQGAGVETQYF.

The CDR3 protein is CASSFAGQSEFF. DNA of the CDR3: TGTGCCAGCAGTTTCGCGGGCCAGTCGGAGTTCTTC. The J gene is TRBJ2-1, the V gene TRBV27, with D perhaps matching TRBD2 (5 bases). V lost 3 bases, J lost 14 bases, and 14 bases lay in between. The CDR3 consists of 12 residues. Germline V gene data show CDR1 as MNHEY and CDR2 as SMNVEV (reference sequence).

In its sample, this clone was seen once. The CDR3 nucleotides read TGTGCCAGCAGCCCTGGGACTATTAAAGAGACCCAGTACTTC. Residues: CASSPGTIKETQYF. V usage is TRBV4-2 and J usage is TRBJ2-5; 7 positions match TRBD2. The CDR3 runs 14 residues. Losses at the gene ends were 4 bases for V and 3 bases for J; bases not matched to a gene: 5. CDR1 and CDR2 (germline): LGHNA, YNFKEQ.

This chain links TRBV6-2 or TRBV6-3 with TRBJ1-5, with unresolved D. Germline loops: CDR1 MNHEY, CDR2 SVGEGT. V was cut by 0 bases and J by 0 bases, with 12 bases left in between. The CDR3 runs 17 residues. The CDR3 here is CASSYSRHRYSNQPQHF. In nucleotides, the CDR3 is TGTGCCAGCAGTTACTCCAGGCACCGTTATAGCAATCAGCCCCAGCATTTT.

This clone was seen a handful of times. The rearrangement joins TRBV6-6 to TRBJ1-5, with D perhaps matching TRBD1 (6 bases). The CDR3 runs 15 residues. With 7 bases removed from V and 4 bases from J, the gap between germline ends came to 17 bases. The germline CDR1 and CDR2 sequences are MNHNY and SVGAGI (reference sequence). CDR3: CASNSGGQMNQPQHF. CDR3 nucleotides: TGTGCCAGCAACTCCGGAGGACAGATGAATCAGCCCCAGCATTTT.

This clone was seen a few times. The same CDR3 is also encoded by other DNA sequences in this sample. V is TRBV2 and J is TRBJ1-6; 9 bases are a match to TRBD1. Germline-derived CDR1 and CDR2 are SNHLY and FYNNEI. The CDR3 spans 16 residues. The junction had 12 bases not matched to a gene; V was cut back by 5 bases and J by 10 bases. The CDR3 DNA sequence: TGTGCCAGCAGTTACTATTTCCCGGGACAGGGCTCACCCCTCCACTTT. This codes for CASSYYFPGQGSPLHF.

The genes are TRBV27 and TRBJ2-5; perhaps TRBD1 as D (5 bases). Germline loops: CDR1 MNHEY, CDR2 SMNVEV (reference sequence). V was trimmed by 6 bases and J by 4 bases, leaving 15 bases between them. This CDR3 has 14 amino acids. CDR3 in amino acids: CASRGRDSLETQYF. DNA for the CDR3: TGTGCCAGCAGGGGCAGGGATAGTTTAGAGACCCAGTACTTC.

This chain joins TRBV2 and TRBJ2-7; D is unclear. The CDR3 has 15 amino acids. The V gene lost 3 bases and the J gene lost 1 base, with 13 bases spanning the gap. Germline-derived CDR1 and CDR2 are SNHLY and FYNNEI. CDR3 nucleotides: TGTGCCAGCAGTGAGAGACCCACGATGTCCTACGAGCAGTACTTC. This encodes CASSERPTMSYEQYF. The entire variable domain, with the rest obtained from reference TRBV2 and TRBJ2-7, is as follows: EPEVTQTPSHQVTQMGQEVILRCVPISNHLYFYWYRQILGQKVEFLVSFYNNEISEKSEIFDDQFSVERPDGSNFTLKIRSTKLEDSAMYFCASSERPTMSYEQYFGPGTRLTVT.

This clone is a singleton in its sample. This rearrangement joins TRBV21-1 to TRBJ2-2. TRBV21-1 is an annotated pseudogene. This CDR3 spans 19 amino acids. The CDR3 protein is CASSIQIPRLGQNTGELFF. The CDR3 DNA sequence: TGTGCCAGCAGTATACAAATCCCACGGCTTGGCCAAAACACCGGGGAGCTGTTTTTT.

This clone was counted a few times. The V and J genes are TRBV6-5 and TRBJ1-3; D is unresolved. CDR3 length: 13 amino acids. Germline lookup yields CDR1 MNHEY and CDR2 SVGAGI. Trimming took off 5 bases at V and 4 bases at J, with 9 bases between the two ends. This chain's CDR3 is CASSPSLGNTIYF. The DNA for the CDR3 is TGTGCCAGCAGTCCCTCTCTAGGAAACACCATATATTTT.

The chain is built from TRBV5-1 and TRBJ2-5, with D maybe TRBD2 (6 bases). This CDR3 spans 16 amino acids. CDR1 and CDR2 (germline): SGHRS, YFSETQ. The V end was cut by 1 base, the J end by 1 base, with 14 bases between. In DNA, the CDR3 is TGCGCCAGCAGCTTGAGACCATACGGGGGCCAAGAGACCCAGTACTTC. It is translated as CASSLRPYGGQETQYF.

V and J are TRBV27 and TRBJ1-2; 11 bases are a match to TRBD1. Germline V gene lookup returns CDR1 MNHEY and CDR2 SMNVEV (reference sequence). This CDR3 has 16 residues. The junction had 8 bases not matched to a gene; V was cut back by 3 bases and J by 5 bases. CDR3 region: CASSFGTGGLGYGYTF. DNA for the CDR3: TGTGCCAGCAGTTTTGGGACAGGGGGTTTGGGGTATGGCTACACCTTC.

This sequence joins TRBV5-8 and TRBJ2-5, with 7 bases matching TRBD2. The V gene's germline CDR1 is SGHTS and CDR2 YDEGEE. J was trimmed by 2 bases and V by 4 bases; bases with no gene match: 11. This CDR3 contains 16 residues. This CDR3 is CASSLGGSARQETQYF. CDR3 DNA sequence: TGTGCCAGCAGCCTGGGGGGGAGTGCACGGCAAGAGACCCAGTACTTC.

The chain recombines TRBV19 with TRBJ2-1; D perhaps matches TRBD2 (6 bases). Trimming removed 3 bases from V and 2 bases from J, with 11 bases in between. The germline gives CDR1 LNHDA, CDR2 SQIVND (reference sequence). CDR3 length: 15 amino acids. Here the CDR3 DNA reads TGTGCCAGTAGTATTGATAGCGGAACCTACAATGAGCAGTTCTTC. It specifies CASSIDSGTYNEQFF.

The genes are TRBV7-2 and TRBJ2-3; D is perhaps TRBD2 (5 bases). Trimming removed 3 bases from V and 9 bases from J, with 10 bases in between. Germline V gene sequence: CDR1 SGHTA, CDR2 FQGNSA. The CDR3 is 12 amino acids. CDR3 DNA sequence: TGTGCCAGCAGCTTCGAGGGAGTGACGCAGTATTTT. Protein product: CASSFEGVTQYF.

On this clone: Germline is not matched at one junction end, which may reflect a read error. The rearrangement uses TRBV5-1 and TRBJ2-1; 7 bases are a match to TRBD1. Germline V gene lookup returns CDR1 SGHRS and CDR2 YFSETQ. The CDR3 totals 15 residues. The CDR3 loop reads CASSLGQFYYNEQFF. The CDR3, as DNA: TGCGCCAGCAGTTTGGGACAGTTTTACTACAATGAGCAGTTCTTC.

This chain uses TRBV9 with TRBJ2-7, with 7 bases aligning to TRBD2. Germline V gene data show CDR1 as SGDLS and CDR2 as YYNGEE. With 4 bases clipped from V and 5 bases from J, the junction kept 12 bases outside the gene matches. There are 15 residues in the CDR3. The CDR3 bases are TGTGCCAGCAGCTCGCGACGGAGCGGGAACGACGAGCAGTACTTC. This sequence encodes CASSSRRSGNDEQYF. Combining the CDR3 with reference TRBV9 and TRBJ2-7 gives the whole variable domain DSGVTQTPKHLITATGQRVTLRCSPRSGDLSVYWYQQSLDQGLQFLIQYYNGEERAKGNILERFSAQQFPDLHSELNLSSLELGDSALYFCASSSRRSGNDEQYFGPGTRLTVT.

The rearrangement uses TRBV6-2 or TRBV6-3 and TRBJ2-7, with 9 bases fitting TRBD2. Trimming removed 5 bases from V and 4 bases from J; junction bases left unmatched: 15. The CDR3 consists of 17 residues. CDR1 MNHEY and CDR2 SVGEGT come from the germline V gene. The CDR3 protein is CASSPGLAWERSYEQYF. The CDR3 coding sequence is TGTGCCAGCAGTCCGGGACTAGCTTGGGAGAGGAGTTACGAGCAGTACTTC.

This chain uses TRBV6-5 with TRBJ2-7; 10 nucleotides line up with TRBD2. The CDR3 covers 16 residues. Trimming took 0 bases from V and 0 from J; bases not matched to a gene: 2. Germline CDR1 and CDR2: MNHEY and SVGAGI. The CDR3 is CASSYSASGSSYEQYF. Here the CDR3 DNA reads TGTGCCAGCAGTTACTCGGCTAGCGGGAGCTCCTACGAGCAGTACTTC.

The chain combines TRBV12-3 or TRBV12-4 with TRBJ1-2; D unclear. The CDR3 consists of 13 residues. Deletions cut 3 bases from V and 8 bases from J, with 13 bases between. CDR3 amino acids: CASSFGSPGGYTF. CDR3 nucleotides: TGTGCCAGCAGTTTCGGCAGCCCTGGGGGCTACACCTTC.